This T cell receptor beta chain comes out of a study of control samples from healthy donors and cancer patients. Sequencing was performed with immunoSEQ multiplex PCR; in TCRdb, only in-frame clones are kept and a portion is missing. The top ten hold 4.5% to 7% of the sample, which has some 130,000 clones, over 85% seen once. This CDR3 spans 17 amino acids. Germline-derived CDR1 and CDR2 are SEHNR and FQNEAQ (reference sequence). V gave up 1 base and J gave up 6 bases, with 18 bases separating them. Input material: blood. The chain couples TRBV7-9 to TRBJ2-2; D ambiguous. This TCR derives from a man between 18 and 35 years old in good health. CDR3 bases: TGTGCCAGCAGCTTAGGGCCCCCGGGCCTCAATCCCGGGGAGCTGTTTTTT. The encoded protein is CASSLGPPGLNPGELFF.